This entry concerns a single T cell receptor (beta chain). Different DNA sequences within this sample yield the same CDR3. Authors' methods: Reference gene primer amplification in the assay estimated nucleated cell counts. Here immunoSEQ multiplex PCR was the method, and the copy in TCRdb shows in-frame clones only, minus some. D and trimming come from the DNA, and the V and J calls and clone size come from that table. The sample shows about 440,000 clones, approximately 90% of them seen only once. The source of the sample is a study of blood T cell repertoires in COVID-19. In the study overall: Whether acute or convalescent, the COVID-19 samples came from the United States, Italy and Spain.

CDR3 size: 13 residues. Trimming shortened V by 3 bases and J by 3 bases, and 5 bases separated the two germline ends. Germline-derived CDR1 and CDR2 are MNHEY and SMNVEV (reference sequence). This clonotype was sampled from a woman in her fifties or sixties with COVID-19, enrolled during active disease. V and J are TRBV27 and TRBJ2-2; D not certain. Specimen: peripheral blood. The CDR3 is CASSFLYTGELFF. CDR3 bases: TGTGCCAGCAGTTTCCTCTACACCGGGGAGCTGTTTTTT.